Detailed here is one T cell receptor beta chain. Its antigen is currently unknown. This record comes from a study of T cell repertoires in cytomegalovirus infection. In the study overall: Selected CMV epitopes included recently identified HLA-C-restricted ones as well as well-studied HLA-B-restricted ones.

Each CDR3 protein gets one entry after TCRdb re-called the reads with MiXCR. The sample contains approximately 910,000 distinct CDR3 sequences, around 29% of which appear only once. The CDR3 consists of 13 residues. From germline, CDR1 is SGHVT and CDR2 SQSDAQ. V lost 4 bases and J 4 bases, leaving 10 bases between the germline ends. The sequence was collected from a human donor in good health (CMV status not recorded). Some clones in this sample may be carry-over from other donors' samples. The specimen comprised cultured CD8+ T cells from PBMCs, sampled from culture after CMV antigen stimulation. The V call is TRBV7-4, the J call TRBJ1-2, with D unresolved. The CDR3 region is CASSSIGSYGYTF. DNA for the CDR3: TGTGCCAGCAGCTCCATAGGGTCCTATGGCTACACCTTC.